This entry lists 18 T cell receptor beta chains sequenced from one sample in a study of blood T cell repertoires in COVID-19. The protocol was immunoSEQ multiplex PCR, while the TCRdb copy is restricted to in-frame clones and leaves out a portion. The table includes about 170,000 clones, almost 85% detected once. Material: peripheral blood. Receptors originate from a woman older than 75 with COVID-19, enrolled during active disease.

This sequence joins TRBV6-5 and TRBJ1-2, with D perhaps matching TRBD1 (6 bases). Trimming removed 6 bases at V and 2 bases at J, with 16 bases between. The CDR3 is 15 residues long. CDR1 and CDR2 from the germline V gene are MNHEY and SVGAGI. The CDR3 DNA is TGTGCCAGCAGCTTCCGGGGGGGCGCAAACTATGGCTACACCTTC. The encoded protein is CASSFRGGANYGYTF.

The chain links TRBV18 to TRBJ1-2, with 10 bases lining up with TRBD1. This CDR3 comprises 14 residues. Losses at the gene ends were 4 bases for V and 5 bases for J; bases not matched to a gene: 4. Germline V lookup: CDR1 KGHSH, CDR2 LQKENI. This CDR3 reads CASSLDRGPYGYTF. CDR3 DNA sequence: TGTGCCAGCTCACTAGACAGGGGGCCGTATGGCTACACCTTC.

The chain carries TRBV18 and TRBJ1-1; D call uncertain. Trimming removed 4 bases at V and 5 bases at J, with 14 bases between. Looked up from germline, CDR1 is KGHSH and CDR2 is LQKENI. This CDR3 is 14 amino acids long. The CDR3: CASSRLLAETEAFF. In DNA, the CDR3 is TGTGCCAGCTCACGACTCCTGGCAGAAACTGAAGCTTTCTTT.

This chain joins TRBV18 and TRBJ1-4; 7 bases are a match to TRBD1. Trimming removed 2 bases from V and 5 bases from J; junction bases left unmatched: 5. CDR1 KGHSH and CDR2 LQKENI come from the germline V gene. The CDR3 runs 15 residues. CDR3: CASSPLGGLNEKLFF. As DNA, the CDR3 is TGTGCCAGCTCACCATTAGGGGGCCTCAATGAAAAACTGTTTTTT.

The chain carries TRBV2 and TRBJ2-3, with 9 bases matching TRBD2. V gave up 2 bases and J gave up 2 bases; unmatched junction bases: 2. Looked up from germline, CDR1 is SNHLY and CDR2 is FYNNEI. This CDR3 is built from 15 residues. CDR3 amino acids: CASSELAGYTDTQYF. The CDR3 DNA reads as TGTGCCAGCAGTGAACTAGCGGGGTACACAGATACGCAGTATTTT.

The gene calls are TRBV6-5 and TRBJ2-1, with D possibly being TRBD1 (6 bases). V shed 5 bases and J shed 0 bases, with 11 bases lying between them. In germline, CDR1 is MNHEY, CDR2 SVGAGI. This CDR3 region has 15 residues. The CDR3, as DNA: TGTGCCAGCAGTATCAGGGGCATCTCCTACAATGAGCAGTTCTTC. It encodes CASSIRGISYNEQFF.

The genes are TRBV10-3 and TRBJ2-2; 9 bases fit TRBD2. Germline-derived CDR1 and CDR2 are ENHRY and SYGVKD. Trimming removed 2 bases from V and 6 bases from J; junction bases left unmatched: 1. The CDR3 totals 14 residues. In DNA, the CDR3 is TGTGCCATCAGTGAGAGCGGGGGGCCCGGGGAGCTGTTTTTT. Translating it yields CAISESGGPGELFF.

The chain recombines TRBV7-9 with TRBJ2-7; 7 nucleotides agree with TRBD2. The CDR3 contains 14 residues. V lost 5 bases to trimming and J lost 5 bases; unmatched junction nucleotides: 9. CDR1 SEHNR and CDR2 FQNEAQ come from the germline V gene (reference sequence). CDR3 coding DNA: TGTGCCAGCAGCCCCGGACTAGTTTCCCACGAGCAGTACTTC. Encoded protein: CASSPGLVSHEQYF.

This clone has only one observation. The genes are TRBV20-1 and TRBJ1-1; a possible D gene is TRBD1 (5 bases). Trimming removed 3 bases at V and 7 bases at J, with 12 bases between. The V gene's germline CDR1 is DFQATT and CDR2 SNEGSKA (reference sequence). The CDR3 has 12 residues. In nucleotides, the CDR3 is TGCAGTGCTAGTTCGAGTAGGGGTGAAGCTTTCTTT. It is translated as CSASSSRGEAFF.

The V call is TRBV30, the J call TRBJ2-2, with D uncertain. Germline CDR1 GTSNPN, CDR2 SVGIG (reference sequence). V was shortened by 2 bases and J by 3 bases, with 7 bases between the two germline ends. The CDR3 loop spans 13 amino acids. CDR3 protein: CAWSTDYTGELFF. CDR3 coding DNA: TGTGCCTGGAGTACTGATTACACCGGGGAGCTGTTTTTT.

This clone has a handful of counts. The chain joins TRBV6-5 to TRBJ1-2; TRBD1 matches 12 bases. The CDR3 has 15 amino acids. Germline V gene sequence: CDR1 MNHEY, CDR2 SVGAGI. V was pared by 6 bases and J by 7 bases, with 9 bases of the junction left unmatched. The CDR3 region is CASRTSGTGGLGYTF. CDR3 nucleotides: TGTGCCAGCAGGACTTCCGGGACAGGGGGCCTTGGCTACACCTTC.

The chain couples TRBV7-9 to TRBJ2-7; 10 bases match TRBD2. V lost 2 bases, J lost 3 bases, and 13 bases stayed unmatched. CDR1 is SEHNR and CDR2 is FQNEAQ in the germline V gene (reference sequence). The CDR3 spans 18 residues. CDR3 amino acids: CASSLWSQTRTSGYEQYF. CDR3 nucleotides: TGTGCCAGCAGCTTATGGTCCCAAACCCGGACTAGCGGCTACGAGCAGTACTTC.

This sequence joins TRBV11-3 and TRBJ2-3, with D possibly matching TRBD1 (5 bases). CDR1 and CDR2 (germline): SGHNT, YENEEA. V dropped 5 bases and J dropped 1 base, with 13 bases sitting between them. The CDR3 contains 15 residues. The CDR3 region has the DNA TGTGCCAGCAGCCCCGCGACAGAGGGCACAGATACGCAGTATTTT. Its translation is CASSPATEGTDTQYF.

Regarding this clone: This sample also contains other DNA sequences that code for the same CDR3. The V call is TRBV27, the J call TRBJ2-2; maybe TRBD1 (6 bases). V dropped 5 bases and J dropped 2 bases, with 9 bases sitting between them. Germline CDR1 reads MNHEY; CDR2 reads SMNVEV (reference sequence). The CDR3 spans 14 residues. CDR3 sequence reads: CASSRDTNTGELFF. CDR3 in DNA: TGTGCCAGCAGTCGGGACACAAACACCGGGGAGCTGTTTTTT.

CDR3 in amino acids: CASSPNWGLTGSRGYTF. The CDR3 region has the DNA TGTGCCAGCAGTCCGAATTGGGGATTAACAGGGAGTAGGGGCTACACCTTC. The chain employs TRBV28 and TRBJ1-2; weak D call: TRBD1 (6 bases). The V gene lost 5 bases and the J gene lost 8 bases, with 27 bases spanning the gap. CDR1 and CDR2 (germline): MDHEN, SYDVKM. This CDR3 has 17 amino acids.

CDR3 protein: CATGELAGGHTGELFF. In DNA, the CDR3 is TGTGCCACCGGGGAGTTAGCGGGGGGCCACACCGGGGAGCTGTTTTTT. The chain employs TRBV19 and TRBJ2-2; TRBD2 matches at 10 bases. The CDR3 length is 16 residues. With V trimmed by 10 bases and J by 3 bases, 11 bases remained unmatched. Germline loops: CDR1 LNHDA, CDR2 SQIVND (reference sequence).

The gene calls are TRBV7-2 and TRBJ1-2, with D tentatively TRBD1 (6 bases). The CDR3 is made up of 14 amino acids. In germline, CDR1 is SGHTA, CDR2 FQGNSA. Trimming shortened V by 4 bases and J by 7 bases, and 16 bases separated the two germline ends. The CDR3 region has the DNA TGTGCCAGCAGCTGGAACCCAGGGGCGGGTGGCTACACCTTC. Encoded protein: CASSWNPGAGGYTF.

The chain joins TRBV7-2 to TRBJ2-7; 8 nucleotides align to TRBD1. CDR3 length: 13 residues. With V trimmed by 5 bases and J by 6 bases, 6 bases remained unmatched. Germline CDR1 SGHTA, CDR2 FQGNSA. The CDR3 nucleotides are TGTGCCAGCAGCGCCCTACAGGGGGGCGAGCAGTACTTC. This sequence encodes CASSALQGGEQYF.